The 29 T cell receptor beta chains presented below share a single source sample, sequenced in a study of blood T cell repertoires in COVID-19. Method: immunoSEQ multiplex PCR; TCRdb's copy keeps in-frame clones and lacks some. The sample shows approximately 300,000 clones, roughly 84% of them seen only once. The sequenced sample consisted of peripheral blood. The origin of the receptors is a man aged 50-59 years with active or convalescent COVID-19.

The CDR3, as DNA: TGTGCCAGCAGTACAGGGGGCGCGAACACCGGGGAGCTGTTTTTT. Protein: CASSTGGANTGELFF. V usage is TRBV28 and J usage is TRBJ2-2; 9 bases fit TRBD1. Per germline, CDR1 MDHEN and CDR2 SYDVKM. This CDR3 contains 15 residues. Trimming cost V 5 bases and J 0 bases; bases outside gene matches: 1.

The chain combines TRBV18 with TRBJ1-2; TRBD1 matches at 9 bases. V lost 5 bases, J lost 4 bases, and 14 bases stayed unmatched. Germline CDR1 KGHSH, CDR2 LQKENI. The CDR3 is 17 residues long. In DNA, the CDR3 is TGTGCCAGCTCAGTAGTACAGGGGGCGTCGTATCGCTATGGCTACACCTTC. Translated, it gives CASSVVQGASYRYGYTF.

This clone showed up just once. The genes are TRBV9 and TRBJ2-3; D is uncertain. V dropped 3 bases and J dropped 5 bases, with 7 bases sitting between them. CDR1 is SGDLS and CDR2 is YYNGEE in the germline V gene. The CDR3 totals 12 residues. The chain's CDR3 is CASSGGGDTQYF. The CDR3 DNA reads TGTGCCAGCAGCGGAGGCGGAGATACGCAGTATTTT.

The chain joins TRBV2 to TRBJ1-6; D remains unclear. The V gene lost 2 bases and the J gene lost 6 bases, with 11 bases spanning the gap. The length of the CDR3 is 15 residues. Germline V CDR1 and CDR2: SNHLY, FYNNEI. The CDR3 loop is CASSERRVLNSPLHF. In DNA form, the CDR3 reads TGTGCCAGCAGTGAACGACGGGTCCTTAATTCACCCCTCCACTTT. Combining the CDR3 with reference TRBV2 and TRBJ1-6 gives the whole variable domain EPEVTQTPSHQVTQMGQEVILRCVPISNHLYFYWYRQILGQKVEFLVSFYNNEISEKSEIFDDQFSVERPDGSNFTLKIRSTKLEDSAMYFCASSERRVLNSPLHFGNGTRLTVT.

The CDR3 nucleotides are TGTGCCAGCAACCTACAGGGGGAGAACACTGAAGCTTTCTTT. Encoded protein: CASNLQGENTEAFF. The chain carries TRBV2 and TRBJ1-1; 8 positions match TRBD1. Germline-derived CDR1 and CDR2 are SNHLY and FYNNEI. This CDR3 has 14 amino acids. J was trimmed by 1 base and V by 7 bases; bases with no gene match: 5.

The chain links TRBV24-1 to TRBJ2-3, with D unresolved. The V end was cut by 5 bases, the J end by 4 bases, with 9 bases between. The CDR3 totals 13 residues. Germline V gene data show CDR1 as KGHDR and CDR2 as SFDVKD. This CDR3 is CATSVYASDTQYF. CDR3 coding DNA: TGTGCCACCAGTGTCTATGCCTCAGATACGCAGTATTTT.

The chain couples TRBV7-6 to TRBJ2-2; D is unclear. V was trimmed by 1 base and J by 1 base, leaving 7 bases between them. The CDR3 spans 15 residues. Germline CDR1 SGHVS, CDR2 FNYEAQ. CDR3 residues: CASSLVTENTGELFF. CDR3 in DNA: TGTGCCAGCAGCTTAGTTACAGAGAACACCGGGGAGCTGTTTTTT. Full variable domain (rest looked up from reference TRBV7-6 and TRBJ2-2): GAGVSQSPRYKVTKRGQDVALRCDPISGHVSLYWYRQALGQGPEFLTYFNYEAQQDKSGLPNDRFSAERPEGSISTLTIQRTEQRDSAMYRCASSLVTENTGELFFGEGSRLTVL.

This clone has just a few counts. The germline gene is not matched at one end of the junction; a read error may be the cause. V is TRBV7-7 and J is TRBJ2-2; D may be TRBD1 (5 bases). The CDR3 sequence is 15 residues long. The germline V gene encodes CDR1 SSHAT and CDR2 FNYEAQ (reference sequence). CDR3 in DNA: TGTGCTAGCAGCAGCCGGACATCGAACACCGGGGAGCTGTTTTTT. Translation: CASSSRTSNTGELFF.

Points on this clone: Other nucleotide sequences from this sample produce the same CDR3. The CDR3 DNA sequence: TGTGCCAGCTCACCCAGGGAAACAGATACGCAGTATTTT. This encodes CASSPRETDTQYF. The rearrangement uses TRBV18 and TRBJ2-3, with a tentative D call TRBD1 (5 bases). The CDR3 contains 13 residues. V was clipped by 3 bases and J by 3 bases, with 7 bases between them. CDR1 and CDR2 from the germline V gene are KGHSH and LQKENI.

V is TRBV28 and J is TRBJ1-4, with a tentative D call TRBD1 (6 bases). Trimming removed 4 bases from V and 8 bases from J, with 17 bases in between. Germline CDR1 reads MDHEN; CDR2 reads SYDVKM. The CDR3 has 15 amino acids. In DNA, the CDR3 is TGTGCCAGCAGTTCGCAGACAGGCCACATCGAAAAACTGTTTTTT. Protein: CASSSQTGHIEKLFF.

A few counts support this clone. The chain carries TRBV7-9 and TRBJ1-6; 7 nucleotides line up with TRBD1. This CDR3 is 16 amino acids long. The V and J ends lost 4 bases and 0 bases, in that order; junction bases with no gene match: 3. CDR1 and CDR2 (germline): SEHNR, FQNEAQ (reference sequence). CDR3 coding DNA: TGTGCCAGCAGCTCACAGGGGAGCTCCTATAATTCACCCCTCCACTTT. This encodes CASSSQGSSYNSPLHF.

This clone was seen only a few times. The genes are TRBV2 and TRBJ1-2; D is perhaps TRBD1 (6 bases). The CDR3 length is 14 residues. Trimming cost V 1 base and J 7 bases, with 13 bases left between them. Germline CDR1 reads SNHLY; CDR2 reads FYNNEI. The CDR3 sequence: CASSEELGTRGYTF. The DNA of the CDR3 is TGTGCCAGCAGTGAAGAGTTGGGGACACGTGGCTACACCTTC. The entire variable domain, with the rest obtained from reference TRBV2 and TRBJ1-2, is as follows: EPEVTQTPSHQVTQMGQEVILRCVPISNHLYFYWYRQILGQKVEFLVSFYNNEISEKSEIFDDQFSVERPDGSNFTLKIRSTKLEDSAMYFCASSEELGTRGYTFGSGTRLTVV.

In DNA form, the CDR3 reads TGTGCCAGCAGCCACTCAGGCAGCTACGAGCAGTACTTC. It specifies CASSHSGSYEQYF. The rearrangement joins TRBV3-1 (or the pseudogene TRBV3-2) to TRBJ2-7; D call uncertain. The CDR3 runs to 13 residues. Germline-derived CDR1 and CDR2 are LGHDT and YNNKEL (reference sequence). Deletions cut 3 bases from V and 3 bases from J, with 9 bases between.

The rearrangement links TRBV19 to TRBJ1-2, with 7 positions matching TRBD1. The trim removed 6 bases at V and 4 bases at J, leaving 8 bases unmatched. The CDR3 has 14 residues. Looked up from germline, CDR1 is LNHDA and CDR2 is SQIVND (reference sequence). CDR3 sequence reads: CASSIPRDSYGYTF. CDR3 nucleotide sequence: TGTGCCAGTAGCATTCCCCGGGACAGCTATGGCTACACCTTC. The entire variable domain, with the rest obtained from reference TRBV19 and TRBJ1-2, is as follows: DGGITQSPKYLFRKEGQNVTLSCEQNLNHDAMYWYRQDPGQGLRLIYYSQIVNDFQKGDIAEGYSVSREKKESFPLTVTSAQKNPTAFYLCASSIPRDSYGYTFGSGTRLTVV.

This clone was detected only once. The CDR3 loop reads CASSQGTVSDNSPLHF. CDR3 nucleotides: TGTGCCAGCTCACAAGGGACAGTATCGGATAATTCACCCCTCCACTTT. The chain recombines TRBV18 with TRBJ1-6; TRBD1 matches 7 bases. The CDR3 loop spans 16 amino acids. V trimming: 4 bases; J trimming: 5 bases; junction bases outside the gene matches: 8. Germline V gene lookup returns CDR1 KGHSH and CDR2 LQKENI.

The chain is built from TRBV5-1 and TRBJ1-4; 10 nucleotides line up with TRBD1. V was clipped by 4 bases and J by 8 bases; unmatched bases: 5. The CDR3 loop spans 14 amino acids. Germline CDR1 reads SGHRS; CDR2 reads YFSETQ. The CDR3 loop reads CASSPGQGYEKLFF. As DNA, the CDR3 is TGCGCCAGCAGCCCGGGACAGGGGTACGAAAAACTGTTTTTT.

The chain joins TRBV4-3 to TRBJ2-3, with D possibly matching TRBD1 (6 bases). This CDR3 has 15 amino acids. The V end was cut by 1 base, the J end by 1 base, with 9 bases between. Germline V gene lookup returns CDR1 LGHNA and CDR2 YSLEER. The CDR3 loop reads CASSQAWTGTDTQYF. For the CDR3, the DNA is TGCGCCAGCAGCCAAGCGTGGACAGGCACAGATACGCAGTATTTT.

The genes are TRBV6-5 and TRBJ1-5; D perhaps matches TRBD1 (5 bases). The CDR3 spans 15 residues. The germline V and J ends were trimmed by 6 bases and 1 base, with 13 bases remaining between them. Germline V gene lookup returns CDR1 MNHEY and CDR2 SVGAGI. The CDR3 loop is CASSTMGGSNQPQHF. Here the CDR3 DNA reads TGTGCCAGCAGCACCATGGGGGGGAGCAATCAGCCCCAGCATTTT.

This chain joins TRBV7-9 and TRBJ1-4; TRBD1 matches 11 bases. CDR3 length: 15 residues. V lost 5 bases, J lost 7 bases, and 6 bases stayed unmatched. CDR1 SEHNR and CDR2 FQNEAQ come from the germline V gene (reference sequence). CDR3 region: CASSRGQGAGEKLFF. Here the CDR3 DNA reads TGTGCCAGCAGCCGCGGACAGGGGGCTGGTGAAAAACTGTTTTTT.

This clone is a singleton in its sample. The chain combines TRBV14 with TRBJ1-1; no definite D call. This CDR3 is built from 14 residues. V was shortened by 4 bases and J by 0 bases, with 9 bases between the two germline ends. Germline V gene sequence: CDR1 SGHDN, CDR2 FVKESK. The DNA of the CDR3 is TGTGCCAGCAGCCGAACCACGGTGAACACTGAAGCTTTCTTT. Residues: CASSRTTVNTEAFF.

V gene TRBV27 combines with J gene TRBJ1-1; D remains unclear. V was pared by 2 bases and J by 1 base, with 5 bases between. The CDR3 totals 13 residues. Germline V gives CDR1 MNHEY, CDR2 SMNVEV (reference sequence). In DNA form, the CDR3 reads TGTGCCAGCAGTTTAGTTAAGAACACTGAAGCTTTCTTT. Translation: CASSLVKNTEAFF.

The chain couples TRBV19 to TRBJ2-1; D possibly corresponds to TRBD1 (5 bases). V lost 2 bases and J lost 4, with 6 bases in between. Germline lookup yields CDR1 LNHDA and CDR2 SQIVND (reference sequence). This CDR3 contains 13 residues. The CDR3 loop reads CASSIQGYNEQFF. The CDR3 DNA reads TGTGCCAGTAGTATACAGGGATACAATGAGCAGTTCTTC.

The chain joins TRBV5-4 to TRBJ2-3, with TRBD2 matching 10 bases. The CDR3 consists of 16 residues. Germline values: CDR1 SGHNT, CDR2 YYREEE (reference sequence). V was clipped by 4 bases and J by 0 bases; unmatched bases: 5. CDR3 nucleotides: TGTGCCAGCAGCCCAGGGACTAGCGCTAGCACAGATACGCAGTATTTT. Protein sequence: CASSPGTSASTDTQYF.

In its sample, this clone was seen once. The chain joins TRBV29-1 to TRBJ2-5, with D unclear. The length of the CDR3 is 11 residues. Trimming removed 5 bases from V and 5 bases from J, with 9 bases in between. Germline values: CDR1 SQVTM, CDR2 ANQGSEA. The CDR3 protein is CSVSVGETQYF. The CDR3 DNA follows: TGCAGCGTTTCGGTCGGGGAGACCCAGTACTTC.

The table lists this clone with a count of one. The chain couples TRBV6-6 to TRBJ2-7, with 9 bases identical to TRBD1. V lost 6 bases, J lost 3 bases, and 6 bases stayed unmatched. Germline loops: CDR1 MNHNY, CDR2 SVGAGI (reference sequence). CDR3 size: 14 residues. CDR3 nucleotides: TGTGCCAGCAGGGCCGGGACAGGGTTCTACGAGCAGTACTTC. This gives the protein CASRAGTGFYEQYF.

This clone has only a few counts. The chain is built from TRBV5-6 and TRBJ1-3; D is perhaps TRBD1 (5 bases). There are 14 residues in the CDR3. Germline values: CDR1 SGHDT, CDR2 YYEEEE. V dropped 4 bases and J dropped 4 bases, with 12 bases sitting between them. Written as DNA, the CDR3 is TGTGCCAGCAGCAGGGACTTGGGGGGAAACACCATATATTTT. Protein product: CASSRDLGGNTIYF.

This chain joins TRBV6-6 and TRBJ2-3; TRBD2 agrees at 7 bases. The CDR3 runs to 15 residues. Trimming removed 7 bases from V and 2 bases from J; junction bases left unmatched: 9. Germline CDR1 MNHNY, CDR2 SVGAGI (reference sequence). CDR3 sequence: CASTTSSGFTDTQYF. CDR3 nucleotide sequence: TGTGCCAGCACTACGTCTAGCGGTTTCACAGATACGCAGTATTTT.

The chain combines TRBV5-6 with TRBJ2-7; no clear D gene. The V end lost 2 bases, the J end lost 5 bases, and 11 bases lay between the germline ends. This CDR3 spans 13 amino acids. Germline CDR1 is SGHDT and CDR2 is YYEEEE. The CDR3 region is CASSLRRGNEQYF. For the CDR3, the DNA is TGTGCCAGCAGCTTAAGGAGAGGAAACGAGCAGTACTTC.

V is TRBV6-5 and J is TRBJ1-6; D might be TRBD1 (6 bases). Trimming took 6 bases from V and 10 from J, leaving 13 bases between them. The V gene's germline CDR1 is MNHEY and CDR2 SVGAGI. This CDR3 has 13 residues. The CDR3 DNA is TGTGCCAGCAGAGGACAGTTCGGGTCACCCCTCCACTTT. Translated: CASRGQFGSPLHF.